This TCR beta chain stems from a study of blood T cell repertoires in COVID-19 (dated by TCRdb to about 2020). Turning to the overall study: Samples covering the acute and convalescent phases of COVID-19 were provided by collaborators in the United States, Italy and Spain. The sample metadata nearly always contained a de-identified subject ID, COVID-19 status, age in years and sex. Where available, HLA class I and class II types were taken from metadata supplied by the sample provider and were not determined by assay-based typing. The repertoires were released in a freely available public database intended as a resource for research on the immune response to SARS-CoV-2. Samples came from the ongoing ImmuneRACE study (first 160 participants) plus 1,254 subjects from 6 global collaborators. The material from the prospective study consisted of cDNA or gDNA derived from T cells, B-cell-depleted T cells, or PBMCs. Subjects who had been exposed to COVID-19, were actively infected with it, or had recovered from it provided the deeply sampled blood TCRbeta repertoires that made up the dataset. Study-level results and caveats: Clinical and demographic metadata were provided uncurated, with the amount varying by source and participant.

TCRbeta CDR3 regions were amplified from genomic DNA using the immunoSEQ Assay, a bias-controlled multiplex PCR. The source study handled its data this way. Nucleated cell counts per sample were estimated from amplification of reference gene primers within the assay. To quantify the absolute abundance of each unique TCRbeta CDR3 rearrangement, sequence reads were collapsed and filtered. For each sample, productive Simpson clonality was calculated as the square root of Simpson's diversity index across productive rearrangements. TCRdb mirrors the immuneACCESS table, restricted to in-frame sequences. Some clones are absent from its copies; in checked studies, under half trace to an unresolved V gene, and the reason for the others is unknown. V and J calls and clone size follow that table, whereas D and trimming were derived from the DNA. The table for this sample lists around 240,000 clones; approximately 80% of them were counted only once. The ten largest make up 1.4% of the sample.

The CDR3 measures 14 amino acids from cysteine to phenylalanine. Kept here is only the CDR3 DNA, which spans 42 bases and is read in frame from base 1. Clipping removes 9 bases from V and 2 bases from J, with 10 as the unmatched junction base count. CDR1 LNHNV and CDR2 YYDKDF are derived from the germline V gene (reference sequence). For this clone: The antigen this receptor binds is unknown. No much larger clonotype is one base removed from it; base qualities were not supplied.

Samples from volunteer blood donors who had recovered from COVID-19 were contributed by a second Seattle source. Whole blood was collected in K2EDTA tubes by collaborating institutions according to the institutions' own protocols. For TCRbeta analysis, collaborators shipped samples as frozen whole blood, isolated PBMCs, or DNA extracted from either of those sample types. The sequence was obtained from a woman aged 40 to 55 who had recovered from COVID-19. The sequenced material came from peripheral blood. Recombination joined TRBV15 with TRBJ2-7, with 7 bases in between that match TRBD2. The sequence in DNA is TGTGCCACAAATCGCGGGGGTACAACCTACGAGCAGTACTTC. Translated, it reads CATNRGGTTYEQYF.